The 23 T cell receptor beta chains below all came from one sample that was sequenced in a study of breast tumors, draining lymph nodes, adjacent tissues. TCRdb used MiXCR to reprocess the multiplex PCR reads, holding one entry per CDR3 protein. The data show 13,000 to 15,000 distinct CDR3 sequences, approximately 50% seen once. The specimen sequenced was tumor-adjacent breast tissue. The origin of the receptors is a female donor with breast cancer. Some clones in this sample may be carry-over from other donors' samples.

A remark on this clonotype: The junction departs from germline at one end; a sequencing error may be responsible. V usage is TRBV5-4 and J usage is TRBJ2-1; no definite D call. This CDR3 comprises 15 residues. CDR1 is SGHNT, CDR2 YYREEE, per germline (reference sequence). DNA for the CDR3: TGTGCCAGCAGCTTGGAAGCAACCTCCTACAATGAGCGGTTCTTC. Protein sequence: CASSLEATSYNERFF.

The J gene is TRBJ2-7, the V gene TRBV27; 9 bases line up with TRBD1. Germline V gene sequence: CDR1 MNHEY, CDR2 SMNVEV (reference sequence). This CDR3 is built from 14 residues. With 4 bases clipped from V and 5 bases from J, the junction kept 6 bases outside the gene matches. The chain's CDR3 is CASSSGTGTNEQYF. The CDR3 DNA sequence: TGTGCCAGCAGTTCCGGGACAGGGACTAACGAGCAGTACTTC.

The rearrangement links TRBV20-1 to TRBJ2-7; a possible D gene is TRBD1 (6 bases). Trimming removed 5 bases at V and 3 bases at J, with 14 bases between. The CDR3 consists of 13 residues. Per germline, CDR1 DFQATT and CDR2 SNEGSKA (reference sequence). CDR3 sequence reads: CSARGGSIYEQYF. Written as DNA, the CDR3 is TGCAGTGCTCGTGGGGGCAGCATCTACGAGCAGTACTTC.

This clonotype was counted ten times or more. V usage is TRBV9 and J usage is TRBJ1-1; D unresolved. The CDR3 extends over 15 amino acids. Germline V CDR1 and CDR2: SGDLS, YYNGEE. Trimming cost V 0 bases and J 1 base, with 10 bases left between them. CDR3: CASSVVGQPNTEAFF. CDR3 bases: TGTGCCAGCAGCGTAGTCGGCCAGCCGAACACTGAAGCTTTCTTT.

This sequence joins TRBV6-2 or TRBV6-3 and TRBJ1-1, with D tentatively TRBD1 (5 bases). V was shortened by 5 bases and J by 6 bases, with 16 bases between the two germline ends. The CDR3 is 14 amino acids. Looked up from germline, CDR1 is MNHEY and CDR2 is SVGEGT. The CDR3 DNA follows: TGTGCCAGCAGTCCCCAGGGAGGTCGGGCTGAAGCTTTCTTT. This sequence encodes CASSPQGGRAEAFF.

This clonotype was seen at least ten times. The chain combines TRBV3-1 with TRBJ2-3, with D unclear. V was cut by 3 bases and J by 5 bases, with 12 bases left in between. Germline V CDR1 and CDR2: LGHDT, YNNKEL (reference sequence). This CDR3 is 14 amino acids long. CDR3 loop: CASSQFPWRDTQYF. DNA of the CDR3: TGTGCCAGCAGCCAGTTCCCCTGGAGAGATACGCAGTATTTT.

This clonotype is medium-sized within its sample. The CDR3, as DNA: TGTGCCAGCAGCCAAGCTAGGTCCGAAACACCTAACTATGGCTACACCTTC. Amino acid sequence: CASSQARSETPNYGYTF. The chain links TRBV3-2 to TRBJ1-2. TRBV3-2 is designated a pseudogene. This CDR3 comprises 17 residues.

A word on this clonotype: Germline is not matched at one junction end, which may reflect a read error. This chain connects TRBV3-1 to TRBJ2-3, with 10 bases lining up with TRBD2. The CDR3 has 17 residues. CDR1 is LGHDT and CDR2 is YNNKEL in the germline V gene (reference sequence). In DNA form, the CDR3 reads TGCGCCAGCAGCCCCTCTAGCGGGGGCCCTAGCACAGATACGCAGTATTTT. Encoded protein: CASSPSSGGPSTDTQYF.

The chain uses TRBV20-1 and TRBJ2-1, with 15 nucleotides matching TRBD2. V lost 5 bases, J lost 4 bases, and 3 bases stayed unmatched. The CDR3 extends over 15 amino acids. Germline values: CDR1 DFQATT, CDR2 SNEGSKA (reference sequence). In DNA form, the CDR3 reads TGCAGTGCTGACGGGACTAGCGGGGGGTACAATGAGCAGTTCTTC. This codes for CSADGTSGGYNEQFF.

This clonotype was seen just once. The V gene is TRBV25-1, the J gene TRBJ1-6; D is ambiguous. Germline CDR1 and CDR2: MGHDK and SYGVNS. This CDR3 spans 15 amino acids. The CDR3 DNA is TGTAGCAGCACTGAAACGAAAAGGAATAATTCACCCCTCCACTTT. It is translated as CSSTETKRNNSPLHF. Full variable domain (outside the CDR3, taken from reference TRBV25-1 and TRBJ1-6): EADIYQTPRYLVIGTGKKITLECSQTMGHDKMYWYQQDPGMELHLIHYSYGVNSTEKGDLSSESTVSRIRTEHFPLTLESARPSHTSQYLCSSTETKRNNSPLHFGNGTRLTVT.

This clonotype is categorized as medium-sized. V usage is TRBV7-6 and J usage is TRBJ2-7; 8 bases are shared with TRBD1. Germline V lookup: CDR1 SGHVS, CDR2 FNYEAQ. The CDR3 length is 16 residues. Trimming at V came to 5 bases and at J to 6 bases, leaving 15 bases not matched to a gene. CDR3 nucleotide sequence: TGTGCCAGCAGCATCGGACAGGGACAGCCCCTGGGCGAGCAGTACTTC. It specifies CASSIGQGQPLGEQYF.

This clonotype was counted at least ten times. This chain uses TRBV6-1 with TRBJ1-2, with D hard to call. This CDR3 is built from 17 residues. The V end lost 7 bases, the J end lost 1 base, and 22 bases lay between the germline ends. Germline CDR1 is MNHNS and CDR2 is SASEGT. Here the CDR3 DNA reads TGTGCCAGCAATCCCTGGGTATCTCGGGTGAATAACTATGGCTACACCTTC. It is translated as CASNPWVSRVNNYGYTF.

This clonotype has just one count. The chain uses TRBV2 and TRBJ2-1; D might be TRBD2 (6 bases). The V gene's germline CDR1 is SNHLY and CDR2 FYNNEI. V lost 2 bases and J 5 bases, leaving 16 bases between the germline ends. The CDR3 runs to 16 residues. The CDR3 DNA reads TGTGCCAGCAGTGAAATGTTAGCGGCAGGCAACAATGAGCAGTTCTTC. It specifies CASSEMLAAGNNEQFF.

J is TRBJ1-6 and V is TRBV4-2; the match to TRBD1 covers 8 bases. Trimming at V came to 0 bases and at J to 7 bases, leaving 5 bases not matched to a gene. Germline-derived CDR1 and CDR2 are LGHNA and YNFKEQ. The CDR3 sequence is 16 residues long. The CDR3 loop is CASSQEGTGFNSPLHF. CDR3 bases: TGTGCCAGCAGCCAAGAAGGGACAGGATTCAATTCACCCCTCCACTTT.

As regards this clonotype: As the CDR3 is not closed by the conserved phenylalanine or tryptophan, this likely results from a read error. The chain joins TRBV10-3 to TRBJ1-1, with 11 bases that match TRBD1. In germline, CDR1 is ENHRY, CDR2 SYGVKD. Losses at the gene ends were 3 bases for V and 7 bases for J; bases not matched to a gene: 7. The CDR3 totals 15 residues. The CDR3 DNA sequence: TGTGCCATCAGTGACCCCGGGACAGGGGGACGTGAAGCTTTCCTT. It encodes CAISDPGTGGREAFL.

This clonotype is labeled as medium-sized (0.01 to 0.1%). The gene calls are TRBV10-3 and TRBJ2-7, with D perhaps assigned TRBD1 or TRBD2 (6 bases each). The V end lost 2 bases, the J end lost 5 bases, and 13 bases lay between the germline ends. This CDR3 contains 14 residues. From germline, CDR1 is ENHRY and CDR2 SYGVKD. The CDR3 DNA sequence: TGTGCCATCAGTGAGAGGGGGGCAGGGGACGAGCAGTACTTC. Amino acids: CAISERGAGDEQYF.

There are many counts of this clonotype. This chain connects TRBV11-3 to TRBJ2-7, with 11 bases fitting TRBD2. V lost 7 bases and J lost 2; bases outside the gene matches: 10. This CDR3 has 16 residues. CDR1 SGHNT and CDR2 YENEEA come from the germline V gene. CDR3: CASTPQLAGAAYEQYF. CDR3 coding DNA: TGTGCCAGCACCCCCCAACTAGCGGGGGCAGCCTACGAGCAGTACTTC.

The chain is built from TRBV15 and TRBJ1-4; 9 bases align to TRBD1. J lost 8 bases, V lost 7 bases, and 11 bases had no gene match. The CDR3 runs to 15 residues. Germline V CDR1 and CDR2: LNHNV, YYDKDF (reference sequence). The CDR3 protein is CATILTGTGNEKLFF. CDR3 DNA: TGTGCCACCATCCTTACCGGGACAGGGAACGAAAAACTGTTTTTT.

This clonotype was counted many times. At one end, the junction sequence differs from germline, possibly due to a read error. The chain couples TRBV6-1 to TRBJ1-2; D is undetermined. Looked up from germline, CDR1 is MNHNS and CDR2 is SASEGT. The CDR3 length is 15 residues. CDR3 region: CASSDPALGNDGYTF. The CDR3 coding sequence is TGTGCCAGCAGTGACCCGGCTTTGGGTAACGATGGCTACACCTTC.

The chain recombines TRBV19 with TRBJ1-5; weak D call: TRBD1 (6 bases). Germline V lookup: CDR1 LNHDA, CDR2 SQIVND (reference sequence). The CDR3 is 15 amino acids. Deletions cut 6 bases from V and 2 bases from J, with 14 bases between. In DNA form, the CDR3 reads TGTGCCAGTAGCCCGCAGGGGACCGGCAATCAGCCCCAGCATTTT. Translation gives CASSPQGTGNQPQHF.

By sample fraction, this clonotype is medium-sized. The rearrangement links TRBV20-1 to TRBJ1-5; TRBD1 matches 7 bases. J gave up 4 bases and V 5 bases, and 11 bases lay outside the gene matches. Germline values: CDR1 DFQATT, CDR2 SNEGSKA (reference sequence). The CDR3 totals 15 residues. CDR3 bases: TGCAGTGCTCACCGAGGACAGGCTTCTAATCAGCCCCAGCATTTT. Protein product: CSAHRGQASNQPQHF.

With respect to this clonotype: One junction end disagrees with the germline gene, perhaps due to a read error. The V gene is TRBV19, the J gene TRBJ1-1, with TRBD1 matching over 8 bases. This CDR3 comprises 15 residues. CDR1 and CDR2 from the germline V gene are LNHDA and SQIVND (reference sequence). The CDR3 nucleotides read TGTGCCAGTGGTATTAGTTCAGGGGGCGGCACTGAAGCTTTCTTT. It yields the protein CASGISSGGGTEAFF.

This chain connects TRBV7-3 to TRBJ2-3; D may be TRBD2 (6 bases). This CDR3 contains 15 residues. Germline CDR1 and CDR2: SGHTA and FQGTGA. The V end lost 5 bases, the J end lost 11 bases, and 23 bases lay between the germline ends. The CDR3 sequence is CASSLRDELNNEQYF. CDR3 in DNA: TGTGCCAGCAGCCTGCGGGATGAACTTAACAATGAGCAGTATTTT. Looking up the rest from reference TRBV7-3 and TRBJ2-3 gives the full variable domain: GAGVSQTPSNKVTEKGKYVELRCDPISGHTALYWYRQSLGQGPEFLIYFQGTGAADDSGLPNDRFFAVRPEGSVSTLKIQRTERGDSAVYLCASSLRDELNNEQYFGPGTRLTVL.